This TCR beta chain originates from a study of blood T cell repertoires in COVID-19. Study-wide background: Acute and convalescent COVID-19 specimens originated in the United States, Italy and Spain. The cDNA or gDNA used as material had been derived from T cells, B-cell-depleted T cells, or PBMCs.

Per the original methods: By means of reference gene primer amplification, nucleated cell counts were estimated. TCRdb keeps only in-frame clones here, not all; method: immunoSEQ multiplex PCR. V, J and clone size derive from that table, while D and trimming were established from the DNA sequence. Found here are 70,000 to 80,000 clones, approximately 90% of them singletons; the top ten hold approximately 4.8%. This CDR3 spans 15 amino acids. V shed 0 bases and J shed 5 bases, with 11 bases lying between them. Germline V CDR1 and CDR2: LGHNA, YNFKEQ. This clone was observed once. This rearrangement joins TRBV4-2 to TRBJ2-1; tentatively, D is TRBD2 (6 bases). The specimen sequenced was peripheral blood. The origin of this receptor is a woman aged 60-70 years with active COVID-19. DNA of the CDR3: TGTGCCAGCAGCCAAGATCGCGGGGTTCACAATGAGCAGTTCTTC. Encoded protein: CASSQDRGVHNEQFF.